Listed below are T cell receptor beta chains from one sample, sequenced in a study of T cell responses to AZD1222 COVID-19 vaccine. Sequencing was performed with immunoSEQ multiplex PCR; in TCRdb, only in-frame clones are kept and a portion is missing. The sample yields more than 120,000 clones, around 90% seen once. Sequenced here: peripheral blood, sampled 28 days after the second AZD1222 dose. The receptor set was obtained from an adult who received the AZD1222 COVID-19 vaccine. Each CDR3 is given with its conserved first and last residue. The D gene is left open where the match is weak. Clone size, where shown, is once, few, many, or a class for clones that have expanded.

j_gene | abundance | v_gene | d_gene | CDR3nt | CDR3aa
TRBJ1-1 | NA | TRBV6-5 | NA | TGTGCCAGCAGTTACATTGGGAGGGACACTGAAGCTTTCTTT | CASSYIGRDTEAFF
TRBJ1-1 | NA | TRBV7-2 | NA | TGTGCCAGCAGCTTCCCCTTGAACACTGAAGCTTTCTTT | CASSFPLNTEAFF
TRBJ1-2 | NA | TRBV5-1 | TRBD1 | TGCGCCAGCAGCTCGAACAGGGGCGGCTACACCTTC | CASSSNRGGYTF
TRBJ1-5 | NA | TRBV9 | NA | TGTGCCAGCAGCGTAGGAGCAGATAGCAATCAGCCCCAGCATTTT | CASSVGADSNQPQHF
TRBJ1-5 | NA | TRBV30 | NA | TGTGCCTGGAGTCGCAGACCTCGGGGCAATCAGCCCCAGCATTTT | CAWSRRPRGNQPQHF
TRBJ1-1 | NA | TRBV7-6 | NA | TGTGCCAGCAGCTTAGTTATCGGGGGAACTGAAGCTTTCTTT | CASSLVIGGTEAFF
TRBJ2-1 | NA | TRBV18 | NA | TGTGCCAGCTCACGAGCTGGGAAATACAATGAGCAGTTCTTC | CASSRAGKYNEQFF
TRBJ1-4 | NA | TRBV10-1 | TRBD1 | TGCGCCAGGAGCGAGACCCGGGACAGAGTCCCCAATGAAAAACTGTTTTTT | CARSETRDRVPNEKLFF
TRBJ2-2 | NA | TRBV24-1 | NA | TGTGCCACCAGTGACCCTACGCTCCGGGGGTTCTCCACCGGGGAGCTGTTTTTT | CATSDPTLRGFSTGELFF
TRBJ1-5 | NA | TRBV6-5 | NA | TGTGCCAGCAGCCTGACAACTAATCAGCCCCAGCATTTT | CASSLTTNQPQHF
TRBJ1-6 | NA | TRBV3-1/TRBV3-2 | TRBD1 | TGTGCCAGCAGCGAAAGATCCCGGACAGGGTCGACTTTTAATTCACCCCTCCACTTT | CASSERSRTGSTFNSPLHF
TRBJ2-6 | NA | TRBV27 | NA | TGTGCCAGCAGTTTAGGGCTGGGGGCCAACGTCCTGACTTTC | CASSLGLGANVLTF
TRBJ1-5 | NA | TRBV27 | NA | TGTGCCACCCCGTCGGTTGTGGGCAATCAGCCCCAGCATTTT | CATPSVVGNQPQHF
TRBJ2-5 | NA | TRBV14 | TRBD2 | TGTGCCAGCAGCCCAGCGGGAGGGCGAGGAGAGACCCAGTACTTC | CASSPAGGRGETQYF
TRBJ1-3 | NA | TRBV13 | NA | TGTGCCAGCAGCCCCAGCGTGCTCTCTGGAAACACCATATATTTT | CASSPSVLSGNTIYF
TRBJ2-1 | NA | TRBV28 | TRBD1 | TGTGCCAGCACCCGACAGGGGGGAAACAATGAGCAGTTCTTC | CASTRQGGNNEQFF
TRBJ2-1 | NA | TRBV19 | NA | TGTGCCAGTAGTATAGGTGGGCGGGTCAATGAGCAGTTCTTC | CASSIGGRVNEQFF
TRBJ2-3 | NA | TRBV27 | NA | TGTGCCAGCAGATCTCCTGCAGGGGGCACAGATACGCAGTATTTT | CASRSPAGGTDTQYF
TRBJ2-1 | NA | TRBV5-4 | TRBD2 | TGTGCCAGCAGCTCATACCGACTAGCAGCATACAATGAGCAGTTCTTC | CASSSYRLAAYNEQFF
TRBJ2-2 | few | TRBV12-3/TRBV12-4 | NA | TGTGCCAGCAGCTCAAGTGAGCTGTTTTTT | CASSSSELFF
TRBJ2-7 | NA | TRBV14 | TRBD1 | TGTGCCAGCAGCCGACCGGGACAGCCATACGAGCAGTACTTC | CASSRPGQPYEQYF
TRBJ1-1 | NA | TRBV10-3 | TRBD1 | TGTGCCATCAGTAGACAGGGGGCGGACACTGAAGCTTTCTTT | CAISRQGADTEAFF
TRBJ2-3 | NA | TRBV10-1 | TRBD2 | TGCGCCAGCAGAATAGCGGGAGACGGCACAGATACGCAGTATTTT | CASRIAGDGTDTQYF
TRBJ2-1 | NA | TRBV6-1 | TRBD2 | TGTGCCAGCAGTGAAACGAGGGGTCGTAGCGGGGGTGAGCAGTTCTTC | CASSETRGRSGGEQFF
TRBJ1-1 | NA | TRBV7-8 | TRBD1 | TGTGCCAGCAGCTATGTAGACAGGGCCAAAGCTTTCTTT | CASSYVDRAKAFF
TRBJ1-2 | NA | TRBV5-1 | TRBD1 | TGCGCCAGCAGCAGTGGGGGACAGGGTGTCAATGGCTACACCTTC | CASSSGGQGVNGYTF
TRBJ1-3 | NA | TRBV23-1 | NA | TGCGCCAGCAGTCAACCTAGCCACAGGAGCTCTGGAAACACCATATATTTT | CASSQPSHRSSGNTIYF
TRBJ2-3 | NA | TRBV10-1 | NA | TGCGCCAGCAGCGACGAGGGGGGAACTAGCACAGATACGCAGTATTTT | CASSDEGGTSTDTQYF
TRBJ1-1 | NA | TRBV2 | NA | TGTGCCAGCAGTGAAGCGCTTCGGCGAAACACTGAAGCTTTCTTT | CASSEALRRNTEAFF
TRBJ1-3 | NA | TRBV9 | NA | TGTGCCAGCAGCTACGAGCCTACAGGACGAGGATCTGGAAACACCATATATTTT | CASSYEPTGRGSGNTIYF
TRBJ1-3 | NA | TRBV5-1 | NA | TGCGCCAGCAAACCAGCAACCGCTGGAAACACCATATATTTT | CASKPATAGNTIYF
TRBJ1-1 | once | TRBV11-2 | NA | TGTGCCAGCAGCTCCGTGGGAAGTCAGACCGAAGCTTTCTTT | CASSSVGSQTEAFF
TRBJ1-2 | NA | TRBV9 | NA | TGTGCCAGCAGCGTCGGGACTGAAGGGGGCTACACCTTC | CASSVGTEGGYTF
TRBJ1-2 | NA | TRBV6-6 | NA | TGTGCCAGCAGTTACTCAGGGGGGTCGGGTGGCTACACCTTC | CASSYSGGSGGYTF
TRBJ1-1 | NA | TRBV28 | NA | TGTGCCAGCAGCCCTCAGGGGAGAGGGCACACTGAAGCTTTCTTT | CASSPQGRGHTEAFF
TRBJ1-5 | NA | TRBV3-1/TRBV3-2 | NA | TGTGCCAGCAGCCCCTCCGGCCCACCTCTCCCCCAGCATTTT | CASSPSGPPLPQHF
TRBJ1-2 | NA | TRBV3-1/TRBV3-2 | NA | TGTGCCAGCAGCCAGATGACAGAGGTCGGCGGCTACACCTTC | CASSQMTEVGGYTF
TRBJ1-2 | NA | TRBV5-1 | NA | TGCGCCAGCAGCTTGAGTGAGGGTATGCGGCATGGCTACACCTTC | CASSLSEGMRHGYTF
TRBJ1-1 | NA | TRBV9 | TRBD1 | TGTGCCAGCAGCCCTAGGGAGGGGGCGATGAACACTGAAGCTTTCTTT | CASSPREGAMNTEAFF
TRBJ2-3 | NA | TRBV9 | TRBD1 | TGTGCCAGCAGCGCGGGACAGAGCAACACAGATACGCAGTATTTT | CASSAGQSNTDTQYF